One sample yielded the 10 T cell receptor beta chains listed below, sequenced in a study of response to subunit inactivated influenza vaccine. TCRdb reprocessed the RT-PCR reads via MiXCR and lists one record per CDR3 protein. The sample lists 500,000 to 600,000 distinct CDR3 sequences, approximately 10% occurring once. The sequencing here drew on PBMCs from blood, taken on the day of vaccination. These receptors all stem from a man aged 45-65 years who received an inactivated influenza vaccine.

The chain is built from TRBV6-2 or TRBV6-3 and TRBJ1-2; tentatively, D is TRBD1 (6 bases). The germline V and J ends were trimmed by 7 bases and 4 bases, with 19 bases remaining between them. Looked up from germline, CDR1 is MNHEY and CDR2 is SVGEGT. This CDR3 is 15 amino acids long. CDR3 bases: TGTGCCAGCATCCTCGGGGGCACGGGGTCCTATGGCTACACCTTC. Its protein product is CASILGGTGSYGYTF.

This clonotype was observed at least ten times. The J gene is TRBJ2-1, the V gene TRBV6-2 or TRBV6-3, with D perhaps matching TRBD1 (6 bases). This CDR3 is built from 17 residues. V lost 5 bases, J lost 1 base, and 18 bases lay in between. From germline, CDR1 is MNHEY and CDR2 SVGEGT. This CDR3 is CASSQIGSGVSYNEQFF. DNA of the CDR3: TGTGCCAGCAGTCAAATAGGATCAGGGGTTTCCTACAATGAGCAGTTCTTC.

The chain joins TRBV5-1 to TRBJ2-3; 12 bases fit TRBD2. CDR3 size: 16 residues. V trimming: 0 bases; J trimming: 4 bases; junction bases outside the gene matches: 3. In germline, CDR1 is SGHRS, CDR2 YFSETQ. The CDR3 DNA sequence: TGCGCCAGCAGCTTGGTTGCTAGCGGGGGGGCAGATACGCAGTATTTT. The encoded protein is CASSLVASGGADTQYF.

This clonotype was observed at least ten times. The chain employs TRBV7-2 and TRBJ2-5; 8 bases are a match to TRBD1. The CDR3 runs to 15 residues. The V gene's germline CDR1 is SGHTA and CDR2 FQGNSA. Unmatched junction bases numbered 5, after V lost 0 bases and J lost 5 bases. The CDR3 spells CASSLAGTGFETQYF. The CDR3 nucleotides read TGTGCCAGCAGCTTAGCCGGGACAGGTTTTGAGACCCAGTACTTC.

The chain links TRBV20-1 to TRBJ2-7, with TRBD2 identical over 8 bases. Per the germline V gene, CDR1 is DFQATT and CDR2 is SNEGSKA (reference sequence). The V and J ends lost 6 bases and 0 bases, in that order; junction bases with no gene match: 4. This CDR3 region has 13 residues. CDR3 sequence: CSATGTSSYEQYF. Here the CDR3 DNA reads TGCAGTGCCACAGGGACTAGCTCCTACGAGCAGTACTTC.

About this clonotype: A much larger clone sits a single nucleotide away, making a read error possible. This rearrangement joins TRBV14 to TRBJ1-1; 8 nucleotides match TRBD1. Germline V gene data show CDR1 as SGHDN and CDR2 as FVKESK. CDR3 length equals 13 residues. The CDR3 loop reads CTSTLGQATEAFF. As DNA, the CDR3 is TGTACCAGCACCTTGGGACAGGCCACTGAAGCTTTCTTT.

CDR3 in amino acids: CASTQAGELFF. In nucleotides, the CDR3 is TGTGCCAGCACCCAAGCCGGGGAGCTGTTTTTT. The chain uses TRBV6-2 or TRBV6-3 and TRBJ2-2; D not certain. Trimming left V 7 bases short and J 6 bases short, with 6 bases between. The CDR3 consists of 11 residues. CDR1 and CDR2 from the germline V gene are MNHEY and SVGEGT.

The sample holds many counts of this clonotype. This rearrangement joins TRBV7-9 to TRBJ2-7, with a tentative D call TRBD1 (6 bases). This CDR3 has 13 residues. The V end was cut by 4 bases, the J end by 3 bases, with 10 bases between. Germline V gene lookup returns CDR1 SEHNR and CDR2 FQNEAQ (reference sequence). CDR3 sequence: CASSYGGLYEQYF. In DNA form, the CDR3 reads TGTGCCAGCAGCTATGGGGGCCTCTACGAGCAGTACTTC.

This clonotype has just a few counts. The chain is built from TRBV25-1 and TRBJ2-4; 7 positions match TRBD1. The V segment lost 3 bases and the J segment 7 bases; nucleotides outside the gene matches: 9. Germline loops: CDR1 MGHDK, CDR2 SYGVNS. This CDR3 has 15 residues. For the CDR3, the DNA is TGTGCCAGCAGTGACCCCGGGACAGCTGAGAACATTCAGTACTTC. Protein sequence: CASSDPGTAENIQYF.

This clonotype was counted only a few times. The chain carries TRBV5-1 and TRBJ2-1; D may be TRBD1 or TRBD2 (5 bases each). Germline assignment: CDR1 SGHRS and CDR2 YFSETQ. The CDR3 has 14 amino acids. Trimming left V 0 bases short and J 8 bases short, with 12 bases between. This chain's CDR3 is CASSLGGVEDEQFF. The CDR3 nucleotides read TGCGCCAGCAGCTTGGGAGGGGTGGAGGATGAGCAGTTCTTC.